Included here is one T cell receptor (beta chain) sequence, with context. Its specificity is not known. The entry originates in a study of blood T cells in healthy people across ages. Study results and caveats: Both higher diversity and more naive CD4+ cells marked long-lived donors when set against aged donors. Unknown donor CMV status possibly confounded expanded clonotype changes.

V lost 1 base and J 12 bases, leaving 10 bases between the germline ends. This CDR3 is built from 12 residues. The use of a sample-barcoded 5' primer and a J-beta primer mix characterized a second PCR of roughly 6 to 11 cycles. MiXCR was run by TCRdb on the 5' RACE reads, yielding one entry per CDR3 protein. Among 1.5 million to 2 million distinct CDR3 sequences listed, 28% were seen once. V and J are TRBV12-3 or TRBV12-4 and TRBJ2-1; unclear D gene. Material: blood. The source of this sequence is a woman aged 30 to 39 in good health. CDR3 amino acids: CASSLGRVLQFF. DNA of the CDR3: TGTGCCAGCAGTTTAGGTCGGGTACTGCAGTTCTTC.